The clone carrying this T cell receptor beta chain was found once. Its target is not known. Just one base apart from a much larger clone, this may be a read error. The sample is drawn from a study of blood T cells in healthy people across ages. General study findings and limits: Investigators viewed diversity estimates from one million T cells as underestimates, the study reported.

The authors isolated at least 7 million PBMCs per sample. This CDR3 comprises 13 residues. Germline V gene lookup returns CDR1 MNHEY and CDR2 SVGEGT. A J-beta primer mix and a sample-barcoded 5' primer were used in a second PCR of roughly 6 to 11 cycles. TCRdb ran MiXCR on the 5' RACE reads and lists one entry per CDR3 protein. The table has more than 600,000 distinct CDR3 sequences, approximately 25% seen once. The same sample was also used in a study of T cells of mothers and their children.

The TCR comes from a boy younger than 18 in good health. Sequenced material: blood. This chain uses TRBV6-2 or TRBV6-3 with TRBJ2-7, with D tentatively TRBD2 (6 bases). The CDR3, as DNA: TGTGCCAGCAGTCGGGACTTATCCTACGAGCAGCACTTC. Translation gives CASSRDLSYEQHF.